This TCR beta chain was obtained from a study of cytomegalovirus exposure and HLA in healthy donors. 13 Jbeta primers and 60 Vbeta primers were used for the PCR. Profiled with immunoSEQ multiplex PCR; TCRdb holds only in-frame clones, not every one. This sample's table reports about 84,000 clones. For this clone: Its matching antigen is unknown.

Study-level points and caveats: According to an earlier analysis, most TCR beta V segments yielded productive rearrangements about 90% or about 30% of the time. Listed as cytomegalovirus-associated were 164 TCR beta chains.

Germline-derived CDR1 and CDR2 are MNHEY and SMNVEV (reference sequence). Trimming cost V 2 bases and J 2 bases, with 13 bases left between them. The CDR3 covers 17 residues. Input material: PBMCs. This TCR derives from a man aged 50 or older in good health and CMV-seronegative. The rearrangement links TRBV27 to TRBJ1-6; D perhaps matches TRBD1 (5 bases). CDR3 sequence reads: CASSLGAGRTYNSPLHF. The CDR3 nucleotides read TGTGCCAGCAGTTTAGGGGCAGGGCGCACCTATAATTCACCCCTCCACTTT.